This T cell receptor beta chain appears in the sequencing data of a study of T cell responses to AZD1222 COVID-19 vaccine. Assay: immunoSEQ multiplex PCR; the TCRdb copy retains only in-frame clones and omits some. The repertoire has over 150,000 clones, around nine tenths of them found once; the top ten carry roughly 1.1%. This clonotype was sampled from an adult who received the AZD1222 COVID-19 vaccine. This specimen was peripheral blood, taken 28 days after the second AZD1222 dose.

The CDR3 DNA reads as TGCGCCAGCAGCCAAGAAAGGGGTGGGGCAGATACGCAGTATTTT. Amino acids: CASSQERGGADTQYF. The chain combines TRBV4-3 with TRBJ2-3; the D gene is possibly TRBD1 (5 bases). Germline V gene sequence: CDR1 LGHNA, CDR2 YSLEER. V was cut by 0 bases and J by 4 bases, with 11 bases left in between. The CDR3 loop spans 15 amino acids.